The 2 T cell receptor beta chains below come from one sample, sequenced in a study of vaccination and CD4 T cells after COVID-19. The antigens for these receptors are not known. The Oncomine TCR Beta short-read assay generated sequence data from the DNA of cultured CD4+ T cells. TCRdb recomputed calls from the PCR reads with MiXCR, one row per CDR3 protein. The sample has 25,000 to 30,000 distinct CDR3 sequences; around 50% are singletons. Indicated treatment: roughly nine-day PBMC culture with coronavirus spike peptide pools or control peptides (ViraFEST assay). The starting material was CD4+ T cells from blood, cultured in vitro, obtained before SARS-CoV-2 vaccination. These receptors all come from a human donor who received a COVID-19 vaccine.

The chain uses TRBV11-2 and TRBJ2-3, with D perhaps matching TRBD1 or TRBD2 (5 bases each). V was pared by 3 bases and J by 0 bases, with 13 bases between. CDR1 SGHAT and CDR2 FQNNGV come from the germline V gene. The CDR3 is 16 residues long. The CDR3 loop is CASSFTGTPSTDTQYF. CDR3 DNA sequence: TGTGCCAGCAGCTTTACCGGGACCCCCAGCACAGATACGCAGTATTTT.

This clonotype turned up a few times. This chain connects TRBV7-8 to TRBJ1-4, with D unresolved. Germline CDR1 and CDR2: SGHVS and FQNEAQ. With 5 bases removed from V and 3 bases from J, the gap between germline ends came to 13 bases. This CDR3 has 15 amino acids. The CDR3 nucleotides read TGTGCCAGCAGCATTAGATTGAGGGCTAATGAAAAACTGTTTTTT. It specifies CASSIRLRANEKLFF.